This T cell receptor beta chain originates from a study of OX40 agonist ivuxolimab in advanced cancers. Study-wide context: Ivuxolimab was a fully human IgG2 agonistic monoclonal antibody targeting the costimulatory receptor OX40 (CD134). Intravenous ivuxolimab was administered to patients every 2 weeks at six dose levels: 0.01, 0.1, 0.3, 1.5, 3 and 10 mg/kg. Among the approximately 50 dose-escalation patients, around 20 had hepatocellular carcinoma, 15 or so melanoma, 9 renal cell carcinoma and 9 head and neck cancer. In the dose-escalation cohort, roughly 82% of patients were male, and the mean age was approximately 60 years with a range of about 23 to 79. Patients were allowed to have had prior anti-PD-1, anti-PD-L1 or anti-CTLA-4 therapy, and 40% of the dose-escalation patients had previously received checkpoint inhibitors. Partial responses occurred in three dose-escalation patients: two with cutaneous melanoma and one with hepatocellular carcinoma. Peripheral TCRbeta sequencing aimed to test whether ivuxolimab altered TCR sequence diversity and caused clonal T-cell expansion. The paper describes the monotherapy dose-escalation part (N ≈ 49 patients) of the phase I trial of ivuxolimab.

Including the terminal cysteine and phenylalanine, the CDR3 comprises 13 residues. Of all the DNA, just the CDR3 is kept, 39 bases in frame from base 1. The V end loses 2 bases and the J end loses 6 bases, and a stretch of 10 bases separates them. CDR1 and CDR2 (LNHNV, YYDKDF) derive from the germline V gene (reference sequence). The trial excluded patients who had a history of autoimmune disease or were on systemic immunosuppression. Peripheral blood for TCR sequencing was collected from all dose cohorts at baseline, on cycle 4 day 1, and on cycle 7 day 1. Samples were obtained from an open-label, multicenter, first-in-human phase I dose-escalation trial of ivuxolimab. Adults with locally advanced or metastatic head and neck squamous cell, hepatocellular, melanoma or renal cell carcinoma were enrolled in the trial. Before TCR sequencing, CD4+ T cells and CD8+ T cells were sorted from peripheral blood as separate populations.

General study outcomes and caveats: On average, CD8+ T cells showed more expanded clones than CD4+ T cells after ivuxolimab. Low levels of normalized T-cell clonal expansion were also seen in some nonresponding patients. In partial responders in the 0.1-3.0 mg/kg groups, normalized peripheral clonal expansion was found to be among the lowest, especially among CD8+ T cells. Antigen specificity was not determined for the clonally expanded peripheral T cells. At doses from 0.1 to 3.0 mg/kg, clonal expansion was seen in both CD4+ and CD8+ blood T cells between baseline and week 6.

To sequence the TCRbeta CDR3 region, genomic DNA was isolated from the sorted cells. The immunoSEQ Assay was used for sequencing of TCRbeta CDR3 regions. TCRdb's version of the immuneACCESS table is confined to in-frame rearrangements and falls short of the full clone set. An unresolved V gene accounts for under half of the shortfall where checked; the remainder is of unknown origin. The sample profile shows about 68,000 clones; more than 70% of them were found once. The ten largest clones capture roughly 0.74% of the sample. There are many counts of this clone. Its binding antigen is unknown. Base qualities are not recorded, but no much larger clone differs from it by a single base.

The sequence is built from TRBV15 and TRBJ1-1; tentative D gene TRBD1, with 6 bases matching. The origin of this receptor is an adult with an advanced solid tumor such as melanoma, head and neck, liver or kidney cancer. The specimen comprised CD4+ or CD8+ T cells sorted from blood, sampled in a trial of the OX40 agonist ivuxolimab. The DNA reads TGTGCCACCAGCAGAACAGGGAGTCCTGAAGCTTTCTTT. Translated, it gives CATSRTGSPEAFF.